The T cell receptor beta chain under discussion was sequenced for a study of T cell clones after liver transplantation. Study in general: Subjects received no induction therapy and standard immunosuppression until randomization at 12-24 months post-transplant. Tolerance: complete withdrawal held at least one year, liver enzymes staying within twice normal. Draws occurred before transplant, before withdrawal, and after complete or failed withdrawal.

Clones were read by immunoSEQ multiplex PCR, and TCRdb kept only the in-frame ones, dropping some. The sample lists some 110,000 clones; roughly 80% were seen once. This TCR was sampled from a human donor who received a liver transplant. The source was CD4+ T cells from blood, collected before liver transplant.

CDR3 nucleotides: TGTGCCAGCTCCCGGGGTAGCCTGCAAGAGACCCAGTACTTC. The encoded protein is CASSRGSLQETQYF. The J gene is TRBJ2-5, the V gene TRBV18; perhaps TRBD2 as D (5 bases). Germline V gene sequence: CDR1 KGHSH, CDR2 LQKENI. This CDR3 spans 14 amino acids. The V end was cut by 6 bases, the J end by 2 bases, with 13 bases between.